This TCR beta chain was identified during a study of blood T cell repertoires in COVID-19. Study context: PBMCs, B-cell-depleted T cells, or T cells were the source of the cDNA or gDNA that made up the material.

Participants, 18 to 89 years old, spanned around 25 US areas. Participant-reported clinical history was the basis for cohort assignment. Repertoires were generated with immunoSEQ multiplex PCR, while TCRdb's copy carries only in-frame clones and drops some. The table includes about 460,000 clones, less than 90% detected once. The sequence was obtained from a woman in her sixties or seventies who had recovered from COVID-19. The source material was PBMCs or T cells enriched from blood (not recorded which).

The CDR3 DNA sequence: TGTGCCAGCAGGGGGGGAGGGTTAGTCCAGTACTTC. Encoded protein: CASRGGGLVQYF. This sequence joins TRBV27 and TRBJ2-5; TRBD2 matches 7 bases. This CDR3 is 12 amino acids long. Trimming took 6 bases from V and 10 from J; bases not matched to a gene: 8. Germline CDR1 and CDR2: MNHEY and SMNVEV (reference sequence).